The text below deals with one TCR beta chain. The sample belongs to a study of blood T cell repertoires in COVID-19. Clones were sequenced by immunoSEQ multiplex PCR, and TCRdb holds only the in-frame ones, with some missing. The repertoire consists of about 160,000 clones, with around 92% occurring once and the leading ten covering 4.5% to 5%. The trim removed 7 bases at V and 5 bases at J, leaving 17 bases unmatched. The germline V gene encodes CDR1 MDHEN and CDR2 SYDVKM. The CDR3 has 17 residues. The TCR comes from a man aged 25-45 years with COVID-19, enrolled during active disease. Sample: peripheral blood. The J gene is TRBJ2-1, the V gene TRBV28, with 7 nucleotides matching TRBD1. The CDR3 loop is CASTPYLGQQPNNEQFF. The CDR3 nucleotides read TGTGCCAGCACACCTTATTTGGGACAGCAACCCAACAATGAGCAGTTCTTC.